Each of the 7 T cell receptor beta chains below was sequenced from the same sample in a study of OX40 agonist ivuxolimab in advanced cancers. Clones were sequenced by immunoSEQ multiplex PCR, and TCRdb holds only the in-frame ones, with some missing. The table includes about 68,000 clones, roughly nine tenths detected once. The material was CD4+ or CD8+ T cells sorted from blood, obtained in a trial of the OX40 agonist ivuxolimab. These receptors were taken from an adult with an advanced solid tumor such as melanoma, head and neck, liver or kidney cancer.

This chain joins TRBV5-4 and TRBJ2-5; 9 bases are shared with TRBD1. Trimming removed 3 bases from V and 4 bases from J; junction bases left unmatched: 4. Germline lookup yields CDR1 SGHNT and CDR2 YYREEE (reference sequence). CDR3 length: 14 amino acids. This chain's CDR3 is CASSSGTGRETQYF. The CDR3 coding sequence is TGTGCCAGCAGCTCCGGGACAGGGAGAGAGACCCAGTACTTC. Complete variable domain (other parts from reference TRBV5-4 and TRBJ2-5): ETGVTQSPTHLIKTRGQQVTLRCSSQSGHNTVSWYQQALGQGPQFIFQYYREEENGRGNFPPRFSGLQFPNYSSELNVNALELDDSALYLCASSSGTGRETQYFGPGTRLLVL.

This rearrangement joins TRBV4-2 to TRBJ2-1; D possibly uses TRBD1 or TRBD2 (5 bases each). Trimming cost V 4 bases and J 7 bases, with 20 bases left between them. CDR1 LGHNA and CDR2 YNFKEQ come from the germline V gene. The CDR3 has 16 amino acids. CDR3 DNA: TGTGCCAGCAGCCGGTACCGGGACGGCGGGTTGAATGAGCAGTTCTTC. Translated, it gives CASSRYRDGGLNEQFF.

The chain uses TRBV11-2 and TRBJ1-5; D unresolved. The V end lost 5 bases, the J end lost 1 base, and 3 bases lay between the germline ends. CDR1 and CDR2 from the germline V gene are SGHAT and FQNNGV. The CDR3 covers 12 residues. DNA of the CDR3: TGTGCCAGCAGCACAAGCAATCAGCCCCAGCATTTT. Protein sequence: CASSTSNQPQHF.

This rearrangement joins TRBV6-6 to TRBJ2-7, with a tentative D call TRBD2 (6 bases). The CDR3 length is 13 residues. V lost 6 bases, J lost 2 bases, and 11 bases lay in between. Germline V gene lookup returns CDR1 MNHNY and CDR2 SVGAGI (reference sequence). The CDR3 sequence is CASSPGVTYEQYF. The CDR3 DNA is TGTGCCAGCAGCCCGGGGGTGACCTACGAGCAGTACTTC.

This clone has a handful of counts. Written as DNA, the CDR3 is TGTGCCAGCAAGCGGGAGGGCTCCTACAATGAGCAGTTCTTC. It specifies CASKREGSYNEQFF. V is TRBV2 and J is TRBJ2-1, with TRBD2 identical over 10 bases. CDR3 length: 14 amino acids. CDR1 and CDR2 from the germline V gene are SNHLY and FYNNEI. V trimming: 7 bases; J trimming: 0 bases; junction bases outside the gene matches: 0.

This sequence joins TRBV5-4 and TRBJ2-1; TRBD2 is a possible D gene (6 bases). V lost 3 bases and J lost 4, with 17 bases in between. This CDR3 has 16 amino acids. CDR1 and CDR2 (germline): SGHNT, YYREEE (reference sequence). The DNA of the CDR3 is TGTGCCAGCAGCTCTACGGGGACTCGGACGTACAATGAGCAGTTCTTC. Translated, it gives CASSSTGTRTYNEQFF.

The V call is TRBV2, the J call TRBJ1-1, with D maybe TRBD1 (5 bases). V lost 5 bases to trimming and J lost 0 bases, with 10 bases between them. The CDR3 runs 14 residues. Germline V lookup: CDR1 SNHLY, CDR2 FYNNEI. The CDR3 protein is CASSRGGLNTEAFF. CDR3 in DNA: TGTGCCAGCAGTCGGGGCGGACTGAACACTGAAGCTTTCTTT.